This T cell receptor (beta chain) was sequenced for a study of T cell clusters in autoimmune cytopenias. Of note for this clonotype: No antigen is known for it.

Some 38,000 genome equivalents of blood DNA were amplified for TRB. Findings and limits, study-wide: Clustering suggested that physiological T cell clusters were missing in primary autoimmune cytopenia patients. Compared with active autoimmune hepatitis patients, healthy donors showed almost three-fold more exclusive TRB clusters. TRB repertoire shifts in secondary cytopenia and chronic lymphocytic leukemia mostly reflected lymphoma, not autoimmunity.

Germline CDR1 reads SGHRS; CDR2 reads YFSETQ. The CDR3 is 15 residues long. TRB was amplified by touch-down multiplex PCR, primer pools A and B combined. TCRdb reprocessed the multiplex PCR reads; each CDR3 protein has one entry and no DNA is given. With 1,500 to 2,000 distinct CDR3 sequences in the sample, the ten largest clones hold 53%. The V gene is TRBV5-1, the J gene TRBJ1-2; TCRdb's D call, TRBD1, is unchecked because there is no DNA. The TCR sequence derives from a human donor with an autoimmune cytopenia or autoimmune hepatitis (not recorded which). Sequenced material: peripheral blood. The CDR3 protein is CASSGGQGINYGYTF. Complete variable domain (other parts from reference TRBV5-1 and TRBJ1-2): KAGVTQTPRYLIKTRGQQVTLSCSPISGHRSVSWYQQTPGQGLQFLFEYFSETQRNKGNFPGRFSGRQFSNSRSEMNVSTLELGDSALYLCASSGGQGINYGYTFGSGTRLTVV.